This T cell receptor beta chain was captured by sequencing in a study of identical twins. Study results and limitations: Zero-insertion results could be subject to partial confounding by invariant MAIT and iNKT cells.

MiXCR, applied by TCRdb to the 5' RACE reads, yields one record per CDR3 protein. This sample has about 470,000 distinct CDR3 sequences, with roughly 26% found just once. The V segment lost 4 bases and the J segment 1 base; nucleotides outside the gene matches: 5. Germline CDR1 and CDR2: SEHNR and FQNEAQ (reference sequence). This CDR3 spans 16 amino acids. In the case of this clonotype: Its antigen is unidentified.

This sample also appeared in a second study, on T cells expressing NK-cell markers. This second study notes: Most of the eight sequenced donors tested HCMV-seropositive; one tested seronegative. The same clonotypes also predominated in the CD3+CD56-NKG2C+ fraction of a handful of donors. HCMV specificity of expanded NKG2C+ T cell clones remained unclear.

The rearrangement links TRBV7-9 to TRBJ2-2; 8 nucleotides align to TRBD1. The receptor was derived from a woman between 18 and 29 years old in good health. Material: CD4+ T cells sorted from blood. CDR3 in amino acids: CASSSSGTGNTGELFF. The CDR3, as DNA: TGTGCCAGCAGCTCGTCCGGGACAGGGAACACCGGGGAGCTGTTTTTT.